The sample holds one count of the clone carrying this TCR beta chain. The antigen is unknown. For pre-culture CD4+ samples, the target was approximately 190,000 T cell genomes. TCRdb keeps only in-frame clones here, not all; method: immunoSEQ multiplex PCR. The sample has approximately 90,000 clones; more than 75% are singletons. This specimen belongs to a study of T cell repertoires and HLA-DP antigens. Study overall: The donors, ranging 18-to-29 to 60-to-69 years, included a couple of males and one female. Sorted CD137+CD4+ samples averaged around 230 ng DNA; pre-culture CD4+ samples, about 1,200 ng.

After removal of 7 bases from V and 4 bases from J, the junction contained 2 bases not matched to a gene. The CDR3 length is 13 residues. Germline values: CDR1 MNHNS, CDR2 SASEGT. Negative selection yielded untouched CD4+ T cells of average about 98% purity. The material sequenced was CD4+ T cells from PBMCs. This clonotype was obtained from a man aged 50 or older in good health and CMV-seronegative. This chain links TRBV6-1 with TRBJ2-2; TRBD1 matches 8 bases. CDR3 loop: CASNRGSTGELFF. CDR3 nucleotide sequence: TGTGCCAGCAACAGGGGGAGCACCGGGGAGCTGTTTTTT.